This T cell receptor (beta chain) was observed in a study of immune evolution from preneoplasia to lung adenocarcinoma. Notes on the study in general: From normal lung to invasive adenocarcinoma, top clone frequencies appeared to decrease. Later-stage lesions appeared to have more T cells, more diversity, less clonality.

Data came from immunoSEQ multiplex PCR; TCRdb stores just in-frame clones and leaves some out. The sample contains over 30,000 clones, 60% to 75% of which appear only once. Looked up from germline, CDR1 is MDHEN and CDR2 is SYDVKM. V was cut by 5 bases and J by 7 bases, with 18 bases left in between. This CDR3 is 15 amino acids long. As concerns this clone: The antigen is not known.

Resections took place in Japan or China from about 2014 to 2018. H&E slides confirmed each diagnosis, reviewed by two pathologists independently. This receptor was identified in a person aged 55-75 years with lung adenocarcinoma. The sequencing sample was made of FFPE invasive lung adenocarcinoma tissue. The V call is TRBV28, the J call TRBJ2-1, with a possible D match to TRBD2 (6 bases). Written as DNA, the CDR3 is TGTGCCAGCAGTCAGAGGGATGGGGGGTTAAATGAGCAGTTCTTC. Encoded protein: CASSQRDGGLNEQFF. The full variable domain, in which reference TRBV28 and TRBJ2-1 provide the parts outside the CDR3, is DVKVTQSSRYLVKRTGEKVFLECVQDMDHENMFWYRQDPGLGLRLIYFSYDVKMKEKGDIPEGYSVSREKKERFSLILESASTNQTSMYLCASSQRDGGLNEQFFGPGTRLTVL.